Below, one T cell receptor beta chain is given with its context. Its target is unknown. The data stem from a study of T cells and Merkel cell carcinoma outcomes. Points from the study as a whole: Merkel cell carcinoma outcomes were reportedly predicted by repertoire and T-cell density.

Germline V gene data show CDR1 as SGHNT and CDR2 as YYREEE (reference sequence). The V end was cut by 10 bases, the J end by 5 bases, with 18 bases between. This CDR3 has 13 amino acids. Assay used: immunoSEQ multiplex PCR; TCRdb lists only in-frame clones, some missing. The sample has about 500 clones, approximately 88% seen once. The V and J genes are TRBV5-4 and TRBJ1-1; tentatively, D is TRBD1 (5 bases). The specimen was tumor tissue from Merkel cell carcinoma. The source of this sequence is a human donor with Merkel cell carcinoma. The CDR3 is CAWGGNRRTEAFF. In nucleotides, the CDR3 is TGTGCCTGGGGGGGGAACAGAAGGACTGAAGCTTTCTTT.